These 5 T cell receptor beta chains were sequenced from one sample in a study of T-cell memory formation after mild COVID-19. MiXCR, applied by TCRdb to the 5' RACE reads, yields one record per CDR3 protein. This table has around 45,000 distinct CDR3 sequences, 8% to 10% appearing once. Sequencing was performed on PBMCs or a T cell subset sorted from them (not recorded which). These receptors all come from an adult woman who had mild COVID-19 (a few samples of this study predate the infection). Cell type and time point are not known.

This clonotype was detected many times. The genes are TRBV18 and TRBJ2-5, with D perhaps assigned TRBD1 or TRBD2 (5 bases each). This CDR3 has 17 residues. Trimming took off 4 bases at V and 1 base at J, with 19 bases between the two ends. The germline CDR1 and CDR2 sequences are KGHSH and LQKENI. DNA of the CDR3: TGTGCCAGCTCACTCGGGGCCAGCGGTACCGGCCAAGAGACCCAGTACTTC. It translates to CASSLGASGTGQETQYF.

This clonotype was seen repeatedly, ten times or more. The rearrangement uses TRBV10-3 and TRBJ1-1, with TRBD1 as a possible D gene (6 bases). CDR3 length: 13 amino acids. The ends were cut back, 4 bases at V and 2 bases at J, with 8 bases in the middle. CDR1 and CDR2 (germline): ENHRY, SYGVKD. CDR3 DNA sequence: TGTGCCATCAGTGTACAGGGTAACACTGAAGCTTTCTTT. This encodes CAISVQGNTEAFF.

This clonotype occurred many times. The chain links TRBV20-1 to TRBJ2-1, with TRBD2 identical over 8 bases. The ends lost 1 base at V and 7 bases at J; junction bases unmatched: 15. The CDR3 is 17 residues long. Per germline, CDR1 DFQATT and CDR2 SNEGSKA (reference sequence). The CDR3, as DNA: TGCAGTGCTAGAGCCTCCCTTGGGAGCGGGGGAAATAATGAGCAGTTCTTC. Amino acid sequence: CSARASLGSGGNNEQFF.

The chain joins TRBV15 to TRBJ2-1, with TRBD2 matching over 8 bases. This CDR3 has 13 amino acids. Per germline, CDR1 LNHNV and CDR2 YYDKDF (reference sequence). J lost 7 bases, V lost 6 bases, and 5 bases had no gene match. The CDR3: CATRDGGANEQFF. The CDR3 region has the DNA TGTGCCACCAGGGACGGGGGGGCGAATGAGCAGTTCTTC.

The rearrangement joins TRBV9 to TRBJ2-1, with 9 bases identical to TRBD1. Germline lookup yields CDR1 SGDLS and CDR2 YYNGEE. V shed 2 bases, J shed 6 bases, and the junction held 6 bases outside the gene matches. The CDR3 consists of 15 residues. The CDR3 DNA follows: TGTGCCAGCAGCGTTACAGGGGGCCCGGGCAATGAGCAGTTCTTC. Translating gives CASSVTGGPGNEQFF.